These T cell receptor beta chains were read from a single sample in a study of beta chain features in type 1 diabetes. Assay used: immunoSEQ multiplex PCR; TCRdb lists only in-frame clones, some missing. The sample includes roughly 370,000 clones, roughly 13% of them seen just once. The sample was naive CD4+ T cells from blood. The receptors here all came from a man aged 25 to 40 in good health. CDR3s include the opening cysteine and the closing phenylalanine or tryptophan. A D gene is named only where the DNA matches it firmly. Size values are once, few and many counts, or a class for expanded clones, and some rows have none.

TRBV5-1	TRBD1	-	TRBJ1-1	CASSMEGPQGALNTEAFF	TGCGCCAGCAGCATGGAAGGTCCACAGGGGGCTCTGAACACTGAAGCTTTCTTT
TRBV18	-	few	TRBJ1-1	CASSPPHVSTEAFF	TGTGCCAGCTCACCACCCCATGTGAGCACTGAAGCTTTCTTT
TRBV19	-	few	TRBJ1-1	CASSIRTDGKGAFF	TGTGCCAGTAGTATAAGAACGGACGGGAAGGGAGCTTTCTTT
TRBV5-1	TRBD1	-	TRBJ2-3	CASSFRGRSADTQYF	TGCGCCAGCAGCTTCAGGGGGCGGTCTGCAGATACGCAGTATTTT
TRBV18	-	few	TRBJ1-1	CASSPRGGPTEAFF	TGTGCCAGCTCACCACGCGGGGGGCCAACTGAAGCTTTCTTT
TRBV18	-	-	TRBJ1-2	CASSPYPGNYGYTF	TGTGCCAGCTCACCATATCCGGGGAACTATGGCTACACCTTC
TRBV9	TRBD2	-	TRBJ2-1	CASSVGLLAGTNEQFF	TGTGCCAGCAGCGTAGGATTGCTAGCGGGGACGAATGAGCAGTTCTTC
TRBV5-4	TRBD2	-	TRBJ2-7	CASSPELAATSGEQYF	TGTGCCAGCAGCCCCGAACTAGCGGCAACCTCGGGGGAGCAGTACTTC
TRBV4-2	-	few	TRBJ1-5	CASSQDQDSNQPQHF	TGTGCCAGCAGCCAAGATCAGGACAGCAATCAGCCCCAGCATTTT
TRBV29-1	-	few	TRBJ1-3	CSVALTVGNTIYF	TGCAGCGTTGCTTTGACAGTAGGAAACACCATATATTTT
TRBV29-1	-	many	TRBJ1-1	CSVEDIRAMNTEAFF	TGCAGCGTTGAAGATATCAGGGCCATGAACACTGAAGCTTTCTTT
TRBV30	-	few	TRBJ2-5	CAWSVRLRQETQYF	TGTGCCTGGAGTGTACGACTGAGACAAGAGACCCAGTACTTC
TRBV7-2	-	-	TRBJ2-1	CASRITRTNSYNEQFF	TGTGCCAGCAGGATAACTCGCACCAACTCCTACAATGAGCAGTTCTTC
TRBV5-1	-	-	TRBJ2-5	CASSLGTGEETQYF	TGCGCCAGCAGCTTGGGAACGGGGGAAGAGACCCAGTACTTC
TRBV7-2	-	-	TRBJ1-2	CASSLAGREYGYTF	TGTGCCAGCAGCTTAGCTGGGCGCGAGTATGGCTACACCTTC
TRBV7-2	-	many	TRBJ2-3	CASSFGDTQYF	TGTGCCAGCAGCTTTGGAGATACGCAGTATTTT
TRBV29-1	-	-	TRBJ1-1	CSLGGLMNTEAFF	TGCAGCTTAGGGGGGCTCATGAACACTGAAGCTTTCTTT
TRBV6-6	-	-	TRBJ2-7	CASSYSRVEGEQYF	TGTGCCAGCAGTTACTCTCGCGTTGAGGGGGAGCAGTACTTC
TRBV2	-	-	TRBJ1-1	CAGTVQGNTEAFF	TGTGCCGGAACAGTACAGGGGAACACTGAAGCTTTCTTT
TRBV30	-	few	TRBJ1-2	CAWSRAPANYGYTF	TGTGCCTGGAGTAGAGCACCAGCTAACTATGGCTACACCTTC
TRBV6-5	-	few	TRBJ1-1	CASTPVGGLAEAFF	TGTGCCAGCACCCCGGTGGGGGGTTTGGCTGAAGCTTTCTTT
TRBV5-1	-	few	TRBJ1-6	CASSPWTAGFGSPLHF	TGCGCCAGCAGCCCTTGGACGGCGGGGTTTGGGTCACCCCTCCACTTT
TRBV6-6	-	few	TRBJ1-5	CASSYSLTREPQHF	TGTGCCAGCAGTTACTCGCTAACCAGAGAGCCCCAGCATTTT
TRBV7-9	-	few	TRBJ2-2	CATTGTAGELFF	TGTGCCACCACAGGGACGGCCGGGGAGCTGTTTTTT
TRBV19	TRBD2	few	TRBJ2-1	CASSLSSGRTYNEQFF	TGTGCCAGTAGTCTTTCTAGCGGGAGGACCTACAATGAGCAGTTCTTC
TRBV28	-	-	TRBJ1-2	CASSLPGSVYTF	TGTGCCAGCAGTTTACCAGGGTCGGTCTACACCTTC
TRBV2	TRBD1	few	TRBJ1-1	CASSGGTGAYTEAFF	TGTGCCAGCAGTGGAGGGACAGGAGCATACACTGAAGCTTTCTTT
TRBV29-1	TRBD2	-	TRBJ2-1	CSVRPQKLAGGPIREQFF	TGCAGCGTCCGCCCACAAAAACTAGCGGGAGGGCCGATTCGGGAGCAGTTCTTC
TRBV29-1	-	-	TRBJ2-1	CSVEAGFRPVNEQFF	TGCAGCGTTGAAGCCGGGTTCCGTCCGGTGAATGAGCAGTTCTTC
TRBV6-6	TRBD2	few	TRBJ2-1	CASSYDAGGYNEQFF	TGTGCCAGCAGTTACGATGCGGGGGGCTACAATGAGCAGTTCTTC
TRBV6-1	-	-	TRBJ1-5	CASSAGISNQPQHF	TGTGCCAGCAGTGCGGGGATTAGCAATCAGCCCCAGCATTTT
TRBV9	-	few	TRBJ2-1	CASSIQGRGEQFF	TGTGCCAGCAGCATACAGGGGCGGGGTGAGCAGTTCTTC
TRBV5-6	-	-	TRBJ1-1	CASIKRAGNTEAFF	TGTGCCAGCATAAAGAGGGCGGGGAACACTGAAGCTTTCTTT
TRBV14	TRBD1	few	TRBJ1-4	CASSLQTGGREKLFF	TGTGCCAGCAGCTTACAGACAGGGGGAAGGGAAAAACTGTTTTTT
TRBV13	TRBD1	-	TRBJ2-7	CASSSQGPPFTYEQYF	TGTGCCAGCAGCTCACAGGGGCCCCCCTTTACCTACGAGCAGTACTTC
TRBV25-1	-	few	TRBJ1-2	CASSEGASLSFLSGYTF	TGTGCCAGCAGTGAGGGAGCATCCCTCTCCTTCTTAAGTGGCTACACCTTC
TRBV30	-	-	TRBJ2-5	CAWSEPIRWETQYF	TGTGCCTGGAGTGAACCCATTAGGTGGGAGACCCAGTACTTC
TRBV4-3	-	few	TRBJ2-3	CASSQEFSVADTQYF	TGCGCCAGCAGCCAAGAATTTAGCGTGGCAGATACGCAGTATTTT
TRBV9	TRBD2	-	TRBJ2-3	CASSPTSGTDTQYF	TGTGCCAGCAGCCCCACTAGCGGAACAGATACGCAGTATTTT
TRBV18	-	few	TRBJ2-7	CASSLSGATTYEQYF	TGTGCCAGCTCACTCTCAGGGGCCACAACCTACGAGCAGTACTTC
TRBV4-2	-	-	TRBJ1-5	CASSQLLDGQPQHF	TGTGCCAGCAGCCAATTGCTGGACGGTCAGCCCCAGCATTTT
TRBV6-1	-	-	TRBJ1-4	CASSELLSEKLFF	TGTGCCAGCAGTGAATTGCTGAGTGAAAAACTGTTTTTT
TRBV10-3	-	-	TRBJ2-1	CAIGARGRSDEQFF	TGTGCCATCGGGGCTAGGGGGAGGAGCGATGAGCAGTTCTTC
TRBV7-9	TRBD1	-	TRBJ2-3	CASSNRGLGADTQYF	TGTGCCAGCAGCAACAGGGGGCTTGGGGCAGATACGCAGTATTTT
TRBV5-4	TRBD2	few	TRBJ2-3	CASKLAGESTDTQYF	TGTGCCAGCAAGTTAGCGGGGGAAAGCACAGATACGCAGTATTTT
TRBV6-5	-	-	TRBJ1-5	CASSYAGDQPQHF	TGTGCCAGCAGTTACGCAGGGGATCAGCCCCAGCATTTT
TRBV29-1	-	many	TRBJ2-3	CSVIWGADTQYF	TGCAGCGTTATTTGGGGGGCAGATACGCAGTATTTT
TRBV5-4	TRBD2	-	TRBJ2-3	CASSTRLAGADTQYF	TGTGCCAGCAGCACCCGACTAGCGGGGGCAGATACGCAGTATTTT
TRBV30	-	-	TRBJ1-1	CAWSVEANTEAFF	TGTGCCTGGAGTGTAGAAGCGAACACTGAAGCTTTCTTT
TRBV7-2	-	few	TRBJ1-2	CASSPAPGNGYTF	TGTGCCAGCAGCCCCGCGCCGGGGAATGGCTACACCTTC
TRBV18	-	few	TRBJ2-7	CASAPGRTYEQYF	TGTGCCAGCGCACCGGGTAGGACCTACGAGCAGTACTTC